A selection of T cell receptor beta chains follows, all from one sample in a study of cytomegalovirus exposure and HLA in healthy donors. The table came from immunoSEQ multiplex PCR; TCRdb's copy has only in-frame clones and leaves some out. This table has 140,000 to 150,000 clones, approximately 93% appearing once. The sample comprised PBMCs. The source is a man in his late teens or twenties in good health and CMV-seronegative. Both conserved end residues are part of each CDR3. Each record gives: V gene, clone size, J gene, D gene, CDR3 DNA, CDR3 protein. A D gene is named only where the DNA matches it firmly. Expanded clones are given a class, and other clones once, few, many or no size at all.

v_call: TRBV29-1
clone_size: .
j_call: TRBJ2-1
d_call: TRBD2
cdr3_nt: TGCAGCGTTGAAGGGCTAGCGGGGGGGCTGGTCATCGACAATGAGCAGTTCTTC
cdr3_aa: CSVEGLAGGLVIDNEQFF

v_call: TRBV7-2
clone_size: .
j_call: TRBJ2-1
d_call: TRBD2
cdr3_nt: TGTGCCAGCAGCTTAGGAGTCGCGGGAGGCTACAATGAGCAGTTCTTC
cdr3_aa: CASSLGVAGGYNEQFF

v_call: TRBV9
clone_size: .
j_call: TRBJ2-7
d_call: .
cdr3_nt: TGTGCCAGCAGCCAGAGCGGGCACCTAGATGAGCAGTACTTC
cdr3_aa: CASSQSGHLDEQYF

v_call: TRBV4-3
clone_size: .
j_call: TRBJ2-1
d_call: TRBD2
cdr3_nt: TGCGCCAGCAGCCCTGGACTAGCGGGAGGGCTCTACAATGAGCAGTTCTTC
cdr3_aa: CASSPGLAGGLYNEQFF

v_call: TRBV19
clone_size: .
j_call: TRBJ2-2
d_call: TRBD1
cdr3_nt: TGTGCCAGTAGTACGACAGGGGCCACTACCACCGGGGAGCTGTTTTTT
cdr3_aa: CASSTTGATTTGELFF

v_call: TRBV6-4
clone_size: .
j_call: TRBJ2-1
d_call: .
cdr3_nt: TGTGCCAGCAGTATCCGACAGGGGCGGGGGAATGAGCAGTTCTTC
cdr3_aa: CASSIRQGRGNEQFF

v_call: TRBV6-5
clone_size: .
j_call: TRBJ2-7
d_call: .
cdr3_nt: TGTGCCAGCAGCCGGGGTGGGCAGTCCTACGAGCAGTACTTC
cdr3_aa: CASSRGGQSYEQYF

v_call: TRBV7-2
clone_size: .
j_call: TRBJ1-2
d_call: .
cdr3_nt: TGTGCCAGCAGCCCATCCCCGGGGGTGGGGGGCTACACCTTC
cdr3_aa: CASSPSPGVGGYTF

v_call: TRBV7-2
clone_size: .
j_call: TRBJ2-7
d_call: TRBD2
cdr3_nt: TGTGCCAGCAGCCTCCCCCGGGGGGGCGCGTACGAGCAGTACTTC
cdr3_aa: CASSLPRGGAYEQYF

v_call: TRBV5-8
clone_size: .
j_call: TRBJ2-3
d_call: TRBD1
cdr3_nt: TGTGCCAGCTCCTGGACAGGGACAGATACGCAGTATTTT
cdr3_aa: CASSWTGTDTQYF

v_call: TRBV29-1
clone_size: .
j_call: TRBJ1-2
d_call: .
cdr3_nt: TGCAGCGTCCGCGGGGGGCAGGGAGACTATGGCTACACCTTC
cdr3_aa: CSVRGGQGDYGYTF

v_call: TRBV18
clone_size: .
j_call: TRBJ2-7
d_call: TRBD2
cdr3_nt: TGTGCCAGCTCACCACGGGAGGGAGGCTACGAGCAGTACTTC
cdr3_aa: CASSPREGGYEQYF

v_call: TRBV15
clone_size: .
j_call: TRBJ2-7
d_call: .
cdr3_nt: TGTGCCACCAGCAGAGGGGCTGGGTTCTCCTACGAGCAGTACTTC
cdr3_aa: CATSRGAGFSYEQYF

v_call: TRBV4-1
clone_size: .
j_call: TRBJ2-6
d_call: .
cdr3_nt: TGCGCCAGCAGCCAAGATAGATCTGGGGCCAACGTCCTGACTTTC
cdr3_aa: CASSQDRSGANVLTF

v_call: TRBV27
clone_size: .
j_call: TRBJ1-2
d_call: TRBD1
cdr3_nt: TGTGCCAGCAGTTCGGGAGGGGGCGCGAACTATGGCTACACCTTC
cdr3_aa: CASSSGGGANYGYTF

v_call: TRBV6-6
clone_size: once
j_call: TRBJ1-2
d_call: .
cdr3_nt: TGTGCCAGCAGCCCATATCTGGAGTATGGCTACACCTTC
cdr3_aa: CASSPYLEYGYTF

v_call: TRBV2
clone_size: .
j_call: TRBJ2-5
d_call: .
cdr3_nt: TGTGCCAGCAACCTACAGGTTTCCGGACAAGAGACCCAGTACTTC
cdr3_aa: CASNLQVSGQETQYF

v_call: TRBV7-9
clone_size: .
j_call: TRBJ1-1
d_call: .
cdr3_nt: TGTGCCAGCAGCTTAGCGCAGGGGATTATGGGAGCTTTCTTT
cdr3_aa: CASSLAQGIMGAFF

v_call: TRBV5-6
clone_size: few
j_call: TRBJ1-2
d_call: TRBD1
cdr3_nt: TGTGCCAGCAGCTGGGACAGGGGGCCGAATGGCTACACCTTC
cdr3_aa: CASSWDRGPNGYTF

v_call: TRBV30
clone_size: once
j_call: TRBJ2-5
d_call: TRBD1
cdr3_nt: TGTGCTCGACAGGGCAGTAAACCGGAGACCCAGTACTTC
cdr3_aa: CARQGSKPETQYF

v_call: TRBV6-1
clone_size: .
j_call: TRBJ1-6
d_call: TRBD1
cdr3_nt: TGTGCCAGCAAGATCCGGGACAGGGATGACACACCCCTCCACTTT
cdr3_aa: CASKIRDRDDTPLHF

v_call: TRBV6-1
clone_size: .
j_call: TRBJ2-7
d_call: TRBD1
cdr3_nt: TGTGCCAGCAGCGCGACAGGGTCCTCCTACGAGCAGTACTTC
cdr3_aa: CASSATGSSYEQYF

v_call: TRBV7-2
clone_size: .
j_call: TRBJ1-1
d_call: .
cdr3_nt: TGTGCCAGCAGCTACAGGAGGAACACTGAAGCTTTCTTT
cdr3_aa: CASSYRRNTEAFF

v_call: TRBV5-1
clone_size: .
j_call: TRBJ1-3
d_call: .
cdr3_nt: TGCGCCAGCAGCTTGAACAGGGTGGCTGGAAACACCATATATTTT
cdr3_aa: CASSLNRVAGNTIYF

v_call: TRBV5-1
clone_size: .
j_call: TRBJ2-3
d_call: TRBD1
cdr3_nt: TGCGCCAGCAGCTGGGGGGACAGGGGGCTCGCAGATACGCAGTATTTT
cdr3_aa: CASSWGDRGLADTQYF

v_call: TRBV7-2
clone_size: .
j_call: TRBJ1-1
d_call: .
cdr3_nt: TGTGCCAGCAGCTTAGGTCTAAAGATCGAAGCTTTCTTT
cdr3_aa: CASSLGLKIEAFF

v_call: TRBV7-9
clone_size: few
j_call: TRBJ1-6
d_call: .
cdr3_nt: TGTGCCAGCAGCTTAGTGAGGGATTCACCCCTCCACTTT
cdr3_aa: CASSLVRDSPLHF

v_call: TRBV7-3
clone_size: .
j_call: TRBJ2-7
d_call: TRBD1
cdr3_nt: TGTGCCAGCAGCTTAACCGGACAGGGACAATCCTACGAGCAGTACTTC
cdr3_aa: CASSLTGQGQSYEQYF

v_call: TRBV15
clone_size: .
j_call: TRBJ2-7
d_call: TRBD1
cdr3_nt: TGTGCCACCAGCAGAGATTTGGACAGGGCAATTCTATCCCGTAGGTACGAGCAGTACTTC
cdr3_aa: CATSRDLDRAILSRRYEQYF

v_call: TRBV30
clone_size: once
j_call: TRBJ2-2
d_call: .
cdr3_nt: TGTGCCTGGAGTGTACTAAGCGCCCCGACCGGGGAGCTGTTTTTT
cdr3_aa: CAWSVLSAPTGELFF

v_call: TRBV28
clone_size: .
j_call: TRBJ1-5
d_call: TRBD1
cdr3_nt: TGTGCCAGCAGTACACGGGACAGGGGTGTGAATCAGCCCCAGCATTTT
cdr3_aa: CASSTRDRGVNQPQHF

v_call: TRBV9
clone_size: .
j_call: TRBJ2-2
d_call: .
cdr3_nt: TGTGCCAGCGGCCAGAACACCGGGGAGCTGTTTTTT
cdr3_aa: CASGQNTGELFF

v_call: TRBV7-2
clone_size: .
j_call: TRBJ2-1
d_call: .
cdr3_nt: TGTGCCAGCAGCAGAACAGGAGACAATGAGCAGTTCTTC
cdr3_aa: CASSRTGDNEQFF

v_call: TRBV29-1
clone_size: .
j_call: TRBJ2-1
d_call: .
cdr3_nt: TGCAGCGCCGAGGCCCCGCGGGGTCCCTACCAAGGGGGCCAGTTCTTC
cdr3_aa: CSAEAPRGPYQGGQFF

v_call: TRBV9
clone_size: .
j_call: TRBJ2-2
d_call: TRBD1
cdr3_nt: TGTGCCAGCAGCGTAGACCGACAGGGGAACACCGGGGAGCTGTTTTTT
cdr3_aa: CASSVDRQGNTGELFF

v_call: TRBV29-1
clone_size: .
j_call: TRBJ2-3
d_call: TRBD2
cdr3_nt: TGCAGCGTCGGACTAGCGAGGGATACGCAGTATTTT
cdr3_aa: CSVGLARDTQYF

v_call: TRBV13
clone_size: .
j_call: TRBJ2-3
d_call: .
cdr3_nt: TGTGCCAGCAGCTTAGGCCACTCAGATACGCAGTATTTT
cdr3_aa: CASSLGHSDTQYF

v_call: TRBV9
clone_size: .
j_call: TRBJ1-2
d_call: .
cdr3_nt: TGTGCCAGCAGCGTAGTGGCAGGGCCTAACTATGGCTACACCTTC
cdr3_aa: CASSVVAGPNYGYTF

v_call: TRBV10-1
clone_size: .
j_call: TRBJ1-2
d_call: TRBD1
cdr3_nt: TGCGCCAGCAGTGAGTTCGTACAGGGGCTTGGCTACACCTTC
cdr3_aa: CASSEFVQGLGYTF

v_call: TRBV11-3
clone_size: .
j_call: TRBJ2-2
d_call: .
cdr3_nt: TGTGCCAGCGGTCGGGCGAACACCGGGGAGCTGTTTTTT
cdr3_aa: CASGRANTGELFF

v_call: TRBV19
clone_size: .
j_call: TRBJ2-5
d_call: .
cdr3_nt: TGTGCCAGTAGTAATTTGAGGGAACGGGAGACCCAGTACTTC
cdr3_aa: CASSNLRERETQYF

v_call: TRBV5-1
clone_size: once
j_call: TRBJ1-2
d_call: TRBD1
cdr3_nt: TGCGCCAGCAGCTCGGGATACGGGACAGGGCCGCTTAACAAGCCGATCGCGAACTATGGCTACACCTTC
cdr3_aa: CASSSGYGTGPLNKPIANYGYTF

v_call: TRBV29-1
clone_size: few
j_call: TRBJ1-2
d_call: .
cdr3_nt: TGCAGCGTTGGACTTCAGCATGGCTACACCTTC
cdr3_aa: CSVGLQHGYTF

v_call: TRBV7-3
clone_size: .
j_call: TRBJ1-1
d_call: .
cdr3_nt: TGTGCCAGCAGCTTAAACAGGGACGTACCTGAAGCTTTCTTT
cdr3_aa: CASSLNRDVPEAFF

v_call: TRBV5-1
clone_size: .
j_call: TRBJ2-6
d_call: .
cdr3_nt: TGCGCCAGCAGCTTGATGTCTACCGACCGGGGCTCTGGGGCCAACGTCCTGACTTTC
cdr3_aa: CASSLMSTDRGSGANVLTF

v_call: TRBV27
clone_size: .
j_call: TRBJ2-1
d_call: .
cdr3_nt: TGTGCCAGCAGTGAGGGATGGAGCTCCTACAATGAGCAGTTCTTC
cdr3_aa: CASSEGWSSYNEQFF

v_call: TRBV5-1
clone_size: .
j_call: TRBJ2-3
d_call: .
cdr3_nt: TGCGCCAGCAGCCCAAGGTGGCGGGGCGCAGGTACGCAGTATTTT
cdr3_aa: CASSPRWRGAGTQYF

v_call: TRBV10-3
clone_size: .
j_call: TRBJ2-1
d_call: .
cdr3_nt: TGTGCCATCAGTGAGTCCCTGGAGAACAATGAGCAGTTCTTC
cdr3_aa: CAISESLENNEQFF

v_call: TRBV6-4
clone_size: .
j_call: TRBJ1-1
d_call: .
cdr3_nt: TGTGCCAGCAGTGACCTCCCAGGGACTGAAGCTTTCTTT
cdr3_aa: CASSDLPGTEAFF

v_call: TRBV25-1
clone_size: .
j_call: TRBJ2-5
d_call: TRBD1
cdr3_nt: TGTGCCAGCAGTGAATTTCCGACAGGGGGCTATGAGACCCAGTACTTC
cdr3_aa: CASSEFPTGGYETQYF

v_call: TRBV27
clone_size: .
j_call: TRBJ2-5
d_call: TRBD1
cdr3_nt: TGTGCCAGCAGTTGGACAGGGGGTTTTGAGACCCAGTACTTC
cdr3_aa: CASSWTGGFETQYF

v_call: TRBV10-3
clone_size: .
j_call: TRBJ1-1
d_call: .
cdr3_nt: TGTGCCAGCAACGCTCACAGGGAAAACACTGAAGCTTTCTTT
cdr3_aa: CASNAHRENTEAFF

v_call: TRBV7-9
clone_size: .
j_call: TRBJ2-1
d_call: .
cdr3_nt: TGTGCCAGCAGCTTAGTAGAATTTAGCTCCTACAATGAGCAGTTCTTC
cdr3_aa: CASSLVEFSSYNEQFF

v_call: TRBV11-3
clone_size: .
j_call: TRBJ1-2
d_call: .
cdr3_nt: TGTGCCAGCAGCCAGACTCTGGGGGACAACCACTATGGCTACACCTTC
cdr3_aa: CASSQTLGDNHYGYTF

v_call: TRBV10-2
clone_size: .
j_call: TRBJ2-5
d_call: TRBD2
cdr3_nt: TGCGCCAGCAGGACTAGCGGGGGGGAGACCCAGTACTTC
cdr3_aa: CASRTSGGETQYF